This T cell receptor beta chain was identified in a study of cytomegalovirus exposure and HLA in healthy donors (dated by TCRdb to about 2017). Turning to the overall study: In an earlier analysis of under 600 of the donors, 276 Gb of sequence data and approximately 100 million unique TCR beta sequences from 150 million to 200 million T cells were reported. An early release that covered fewer than 750 HLA-typed donors contained about 300 gigabases of sequencing data and 70 million to 100 million unique TCR sequences. Of the 300 to 500 genotyped donors, 65% to 90% were placed in the genetic ancestry cluster associated with self-reported Caucasian donors. The study aimed to test whether cataloging public T cell receptors could reveal signatures of past pathogen exposure. The T cell repertoires of around 670 subjects were profiled by immunosequencing and related to cytomegalovirus serostatus. Along with the roughly 670-subject first cohort, a separate validation cohort of over a hundred different subjects was used. To predict cytomegalovirus infection status, the study combined high-throughput TCR immunosequencing, statistical association of individual TCRs with disease status, and machine learning. A later analysis re-analyzed previously published TCR beta repertoires from approximately 670 donors and added high-resolution HLA genotyping to study TCR occurrence patterns. Rather than using new phenotypic data, the later analysis identified candidate immune exposures from TCR beta sequences and from how often those sequences occurred across donors. To decide whether each TCR beta V gene segment behaved as functional or pseudogenic, an earlier analysis of 587 of the donors relied on high-throughput TCR beta sequencing. Donor age, sex, ethnicity and CMV serostatus were collected together with the repertoire data. A later genetic analysis took genome-wide SNP genotypes for about 55% of the 666 donors and used that subset as a discovery cohort. All discovery cohort repertoires had been generated using a single sequencing platform. Class I and class II HLA loci were covered by the typing at four-digit resolution. Typing coverage varied by locus: roughly 620-630 donors for A, B, C, DRB1 and DQB1; approximately 500 for DQA1; more than 600 for DPA1; 400 to 480 for DPB1. Because of strong linkage in the cohort, five DR-DQ haplotypes were treated as single units for association and clustering. Among roughly 400 genotyped donors of the cohort, an average of about 240,000 unique TCR beta nucleotide sequences were sequenced per donor, around 20% of them non-productive. Overall results and qualifications from the work: A cluster of highly shared sequence variants was judged likely to be a technical artifact of the sequencing pipeline. Some IMGT-functional V segments, including TRBV6-2 and TRBV6-3, could not be distinguished by the 87-base-pair reads and were therefore excluded. The earlier analysis of around 600 of the donors excluded seventeen rarely observed V segments, including chromosome 9 orphons, because counts were too low. A later analysis found that HLA-associated TCR beta chains were more clonally expanded and had lower generation probabilities than equally common non-associated chains. In this cohort, only TCR beta chains were sequenced, and detectable features were limited by the absence of alpha or paired-chain data. According to a later genetic analysis, donors in an Asian-associated ancestry cluster had fewer N-insertions in productive TCRs than the approximately 710-donor mean. According to a later analysis, parvovirus B19, influenza, CMV and Epstein-Barr virus appeared linked to several top co-occurrence clusters. According to the authors, the approach could potentially be generalized to other disease states and immunological phenotypes. In a later analysis, TCR association rates were found to vary across HLA loci, with the most associated TCRs seen for DRB1 alleles and the fewest for HLA-C alleles. While some public TCRs were present in many individuals, most TCR sequences turned up only very rarely across donors. A further reported finding was that TCR beta sequences accurately predicted the HLA-A and HLA-B alleles for most subjects in the first cohort. In an earlier analysis of roughly 560 of the donors, most TCR beta V segments were observed in productive rearrangements about 90% or about 30% of the time, broadly matching IMGT annotations. In both the original and validation cohorts, the classifier was reported to diagnose cytomegalovirus status with high specificity and sensitivity. The only immune exposure information available for the cohort was CMV serostatus. Correlated functional status among segregating V segments might be attributable to linkage disequilibrium, but an unknown experimental factor could not be ruled out. At a false discovery rate of 0.05, a later analysis linked about 17,000 TCR beta sequences to specific HLA alleles. A few of the identified cytomegalovirus-associated TCR beta chains were confirmed in vitro to be specific for cytomegalovirus antigens. Sequencing depth was assumed to be roughly uniform across donors in the presence/absence analyses, though that assumption may not hold. The study listed approximately 150 TCR beta chains as associated with cytomegalovirus. Assigning TCR associations to individual alleles was difficult when HLA alleles, especially DR and DQ, strongly co-occurred. In a later analysis, most CMV-associated TCR beta chains were found to appear HLA-restricted, with HLA associations seemingly driven largely by CMV exposure. In a later genetic analysis, a missense DCLRE1C variant was associated with V-gene and J-gene trimming of TCR beta chains, and the association was replicated in an independent cohort. HLA typing was unavailable for some donors at each locus, so association tests used only the typed subset.

Receptor libraries were prepared by the immunoSEQ multiplex PCR assay. For the multiplex PCR, a mixture combining 60 forward primers for TCR Vbeta segments and 13 reverse primers for TCR Jbeta segments was used. The CDR3 region of rearranged TCR beta genes was amplified from genomic DNA with a multiplex PCR assay. On the Illumina HiSeq System, the amplified TCR beta libraries were sequenced as 87-base-pair reads. The original pipeline was this. Across the 670 or so repertoires, a later analysis counted roughly 84 million unique TCR beta chains, 9.5 million to 12 million of which were shared by at least two donors. To remove PCR and sequencing errors, raw reads were error-corrected and collapsed into unique sequences using a nearest-neighbor algorithm that merged closely related sequences. To assign V, D and J gene segments, CDR3 sequences were aligned to IMGT reference sequences. Each retained sequence needed at least a six-nucleotide match to both a V gene segment and a J gene segment. A rearrangement was called productive if the CDR3 had no stop codons and remained in frame with V and J, and every other rearrangement was called non-productive. CDR3 was defined by IMGT convention, running from the second conserved V-encoded cysteine to the conserved J-encoded phenylalanine. The earlier analysis of 587 of the donors excluded any sequence lacking an unambiguous match to a single V gene segment. In an earlier analysis of 587 of the donors, a V segment was called functional when productive rearrangements were above 56.7%, and segregating when the standard deviation between donors exceeded 5%. A statistical classification framework was built to diagnose cytomegalovirus status from the catalog of TCR beta chain sequences. In a later analysis, V and J genes were assigned by comparing TCR nucleotide sequences against IMGT/GENE-DB human TR gene sequences. In a later analysis, CDR3 sequences and most-parsimonious VDJ recombination scenarios were assigned using the TCRdist pipeline. In a later analysis, each TCR beta chain was defined by its CDR3 amino acid sequence together with its V-gene family, and reads lacking a unique V-gene family were excluded. To address suspected cross-contamination and a sequencing artifact, a later analysis removed around 600 highly shared, low-generation-probability nucleotide sequences. A later analysis calculated a clonal expansion index for each public chain from normalized within-repertoire ranks of inferred template counts. Generation probabilities in a later analysis came from a VDJ recombination model fitted to out-of-frame rearrangements, and those results were checked against IGoR. In a later analysis, TCR-TCR, TCR-HLA and TCR-CMV co-occurrence was scored with hypergeometric tests, and a repertoire-size bias correction was applied to TCR pairs. To estimate false discovery rates, a later analysis permuted the HLA or CMV assignments 20 times. A later analysis grouped co-occurring TCRs with DBSCAN, adding TCRdist sequence similarity when clustering within HLA-allele-positive subsets. For co-occurrence clustering, repertoires with fewer than 30,000 or more than 120,000 public chains were excluded, along with five repertoires with anomalous nucleotide sharing. TCRdb holds this immuneACCESS table with in-frame rearrangements only. Some clones are missing; in checked studies, unresolved V genes explain under half, and the rest has no known cause. V, J and clone size derive from that table, while D and trimming were established from the DNA sequence. The sample yields about 140,000 clones; 79% were counted once. The top ten constitute approximately 2.8% of the sample.

In total, approximately 690 healthy bone marrow donors made up the cohort. At the time of sampling, every cohort member was nominally healthy, though immune exposures that went unrecorded were likely present. The donor was CMV seronegative and was included in the group of under 450 seronegative cohort members. A peripheral blood sample was collected from each donor, and TCR beta sequencing was performed on peripheral blood mononuclear cells. Genomic DNA was extracted from the blood cell samples with the Qiagen DNeasy Blood Extraction Kit. Spanning cysteine to phenylalanine, the CDR3 consists of 16 amino acids. The read is trimmed to its CDR3 DNA, 48 bases read in frame from base 1. The germline V gene provides CDR1 SGHVS and CDR2 FQNEAQ. At the junction V is shortened by 5 bases and J by 3 bases; bases outside the gene matches: 10. Points on this clone: The antigen it recognizes is unknown. Per-nucleotide qualities are absent, and no much larger clonotype sits a single base away.

The material sequenced was PBMCs. The chain joins TRBV7-8 to TRBJ1-5; 7 bases in the junction line up with TRBD1. The sequence derives from a female donor in good health and CMV-seronegative. The sequence in DNA is TGTGCCAGCAGCCCCTACAGGGGCCCGTCCAATCAGCCCCAGCATTTT. It translates as CASSPYRGPSNQPQHF.